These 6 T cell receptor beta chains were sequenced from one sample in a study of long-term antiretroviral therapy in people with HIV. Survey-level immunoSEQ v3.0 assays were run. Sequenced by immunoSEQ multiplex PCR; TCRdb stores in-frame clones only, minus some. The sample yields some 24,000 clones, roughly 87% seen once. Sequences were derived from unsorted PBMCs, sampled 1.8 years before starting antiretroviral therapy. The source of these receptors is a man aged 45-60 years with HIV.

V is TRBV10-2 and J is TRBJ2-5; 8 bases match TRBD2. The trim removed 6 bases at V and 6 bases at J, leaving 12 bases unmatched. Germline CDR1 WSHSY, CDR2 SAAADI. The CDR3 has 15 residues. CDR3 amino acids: CASRRVGGAQKTQYF. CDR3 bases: TGCGCCAGCAGGCGGGTCGGGGGGGCCCAGAAGACCCAGTACTTC.

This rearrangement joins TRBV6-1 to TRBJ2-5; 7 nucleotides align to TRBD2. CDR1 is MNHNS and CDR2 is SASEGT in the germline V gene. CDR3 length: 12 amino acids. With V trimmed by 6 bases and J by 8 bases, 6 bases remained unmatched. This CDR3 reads CASRGGGSTQYF. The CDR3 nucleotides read TGTGCCAGCAGGGGGGGAGGGTCAACCCAGTACTTC.

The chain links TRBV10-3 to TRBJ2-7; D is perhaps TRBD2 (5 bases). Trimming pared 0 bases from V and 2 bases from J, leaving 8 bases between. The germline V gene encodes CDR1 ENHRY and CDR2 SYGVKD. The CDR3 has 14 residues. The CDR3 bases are TGTGCCATCAGTGAGTCAGCGGCTACCTACGAGCAGTACTTC. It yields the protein CAISESAATYEQYF.

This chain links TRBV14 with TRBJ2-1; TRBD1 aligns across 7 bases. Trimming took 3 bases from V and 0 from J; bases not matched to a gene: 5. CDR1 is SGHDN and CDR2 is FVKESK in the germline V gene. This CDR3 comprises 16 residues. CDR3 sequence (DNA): TGTGCCAGCAGCCAGCCGGGACAGCTCTCCTACAATGAGCAGTTCTTC. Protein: CASSQPGQLSYNEQFF.

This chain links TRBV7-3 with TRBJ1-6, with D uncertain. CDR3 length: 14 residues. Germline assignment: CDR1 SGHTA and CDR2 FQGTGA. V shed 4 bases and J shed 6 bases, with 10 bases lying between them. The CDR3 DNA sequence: TGTGCCAGCAGCTCCGACAAATTTAATTCACCCCTCCACTTT. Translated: CASSSDKFNSPLHF. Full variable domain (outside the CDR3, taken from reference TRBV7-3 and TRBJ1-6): GAGVSQTPSNKVTEKGKYVELRCDPISGHTALYWYRQSLGQGPEFLIYFQGTGAADDSGLPNDRFFAVRPEGSVSTLKIQRTERGDSAVYLCASSSDKFNSPLHFGNGTRLTVT.

The CDR3 spells CASSRGGSYNEQFF. In DNA, the CDR3 is TGTGCCAGCTCACGCGGCGGGTCCTACAATGAGCAGTTCTTC. The chain carries TRBV18 and TRBJ2-1, with a tentative D call TRBD2 (5 bases). Trimming stripped 4 bases from V and 1 base from J, with 8 bases between. Germline V gene sequence: CDR1 KGHSH, CDR2 LQKENI. The CDR3 runs to 14 residues.